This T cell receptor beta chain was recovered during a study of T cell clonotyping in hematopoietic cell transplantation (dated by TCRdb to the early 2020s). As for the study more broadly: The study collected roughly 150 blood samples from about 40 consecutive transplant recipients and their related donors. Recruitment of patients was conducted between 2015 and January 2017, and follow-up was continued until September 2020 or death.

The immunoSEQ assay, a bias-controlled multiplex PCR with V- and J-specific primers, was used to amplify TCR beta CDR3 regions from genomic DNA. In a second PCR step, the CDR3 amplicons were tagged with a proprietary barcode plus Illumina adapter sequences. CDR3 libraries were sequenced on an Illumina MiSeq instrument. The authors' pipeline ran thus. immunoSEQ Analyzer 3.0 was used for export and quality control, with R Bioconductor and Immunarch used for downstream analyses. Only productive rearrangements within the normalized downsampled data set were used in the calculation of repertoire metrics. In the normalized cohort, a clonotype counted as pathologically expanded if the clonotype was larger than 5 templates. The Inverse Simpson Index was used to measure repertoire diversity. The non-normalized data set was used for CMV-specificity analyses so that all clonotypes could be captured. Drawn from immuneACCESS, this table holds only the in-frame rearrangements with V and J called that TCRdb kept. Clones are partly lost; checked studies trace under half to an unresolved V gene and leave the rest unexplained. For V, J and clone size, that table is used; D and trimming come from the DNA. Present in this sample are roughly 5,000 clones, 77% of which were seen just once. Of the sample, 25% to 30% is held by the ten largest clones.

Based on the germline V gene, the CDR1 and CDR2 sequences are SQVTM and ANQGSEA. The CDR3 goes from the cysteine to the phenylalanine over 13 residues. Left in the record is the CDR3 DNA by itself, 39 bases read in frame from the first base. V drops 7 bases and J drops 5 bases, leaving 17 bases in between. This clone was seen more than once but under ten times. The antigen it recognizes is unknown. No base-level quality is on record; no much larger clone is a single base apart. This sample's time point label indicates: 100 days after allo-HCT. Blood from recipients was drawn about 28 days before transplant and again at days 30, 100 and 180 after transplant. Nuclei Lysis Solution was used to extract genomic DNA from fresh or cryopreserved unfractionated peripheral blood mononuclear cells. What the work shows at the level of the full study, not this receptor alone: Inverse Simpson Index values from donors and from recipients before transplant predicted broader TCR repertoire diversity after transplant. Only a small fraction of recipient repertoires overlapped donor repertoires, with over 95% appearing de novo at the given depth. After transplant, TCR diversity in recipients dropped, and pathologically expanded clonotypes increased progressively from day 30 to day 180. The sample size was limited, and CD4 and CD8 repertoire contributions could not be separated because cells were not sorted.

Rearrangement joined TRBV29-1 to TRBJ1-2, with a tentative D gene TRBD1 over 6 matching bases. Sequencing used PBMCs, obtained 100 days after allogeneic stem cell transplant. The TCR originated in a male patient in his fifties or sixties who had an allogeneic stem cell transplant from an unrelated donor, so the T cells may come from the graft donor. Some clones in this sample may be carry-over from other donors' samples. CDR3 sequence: CSAEQGSRYGYTF. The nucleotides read TGCAGCGCCGAACAGGGCTCCCGGTATGGCTACACCTTC. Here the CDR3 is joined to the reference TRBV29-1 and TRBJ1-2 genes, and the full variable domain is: SAVISQKPSRDICQRGTSLTIQCQVDSQVTMMFWYRQQPGQSLTLIATANQGSEATYESGFVIDKFPISRPNLTFSTLTVSNMSPEDSSIYLCSAEQGSRYGYTFGSGTRLTVV.